These 20 T cell receptor beta chains came from one sample sequenced in a study of Graves' ophthalmopathy and Graves' hyperthyroidism. RNA served as the template for amplifying TCR beta CDR3 regions. The library came from an HTBI-primed first-round RT-PCR and a second-round multiplex PCR. TCRdb analysed the multiplex PCR reads with MiXCR anew, one entry per CDR3 protein. The sample lists 600,000 to 650,000 distinct CDR3 sequences; about a fifth were seen once. The sample comprised peripheral blood. The receptor set was obtained from a woman under 30 with stable Graves' hyperthyroidism. Some clones in this sample may be carry-over from other donors' samples.

This clonotype was observed many times. This rearrangement joins TRBV12-3 or TRBV12-4 to TRBJ1-1; D unclear. Trimming stripped 7 bases from V and 8 bases from J, with 20 bases between. This CDR3 comprises 14 residues. The CDR3 region has the DNA TGTGCCAGCACCCAACAGCAGGTCAGCTTGGAAGCTTTCTTT. As protein: CASTQQQVSLEAFF.

Many counts were recorded for this clonotype. This rearrangement joins TRBV7-3 to TRBJ2-2; D unclear. This CDR3 is built from 14 residues. V lost 4 bases and J 2 bases, leaving 8 bases between the germline ends. Germline V gene sequence: CDR1 SGHTA, CDR2 FQGTGA. CDR3: CASSSTLNTGELFF. CDR3 DNA: TGTGCCAGCAGCTCCACGCTAAACACCGGGGAGCTGTTTTTT.

There are a few counts of this clonotype. The chain couples TRBV2 to TRBJ2-1; 9 nucleotides line up with TRBD2. The germline CDR1 and CDR2 sequences are SNHLY and FYNNEI. V dropped 4 bases and J dropped 5; count of bases not matched to a gene: 3. This CDR3 has 14 amino acids. CDR3 loop: CASSGGGRDNEQFF. The CDR3 DNA reads as TGTGCCAGCAGTGGGGGCGGGAGGGACAATGAGCAGTTCTTC.

This clonotype occurred a few times. CDR3 DNA sequence: TGTGCCAGCAGCTTAGGGACTAGCGGGAGAATCTACGAGCAGTACTTC. Its protein is CASSLGTSGRIYEQYF. The chain links TRBV11-2 to TRBJ2-7, with 13 bases fitting TRBD2. Germline CDR1 is SGHAT and CDR2 is FQNNGV. The CDR3 extends over 16 amino acids. V lost 1 base to trimming and J lost 3 bases; unmatched junction nucleotides: 3. The complete variable domain, with remaining parts taken from reference TRBV11-2 and TRBJ2-7, reads EAGVAQSPRYKIIEKRQSVAFWCNPISGHATLYWYQQILGQGPKLLIQFQNNGVVDDSQLPKDRFSAERLKGVDSTLKIQPAKLEDSAVYLCASSLGTSGRIYEQYFGPGTRLTVT.

At least ten counts were recorded for this clonotype. The V call is TRBV28, the J call TRBJ1-1, with 7 bases identical to TRBD1. The J segment lost 1 base and the V segment lost 5 bases, leaving 10 bases of the junction unmatched. Germline CDR1 reads MDHEN; CDR2 reads SYDVKM. This CDR3 comprises 16 residues. The CDR3 spells CASSTTWTGWNTEAFF. The CDR3 nucleotides are TGTGCCAGCAGTACCACCTGGACAGGTTGGAACACTGAAGCTTTCTTT.

Concerning this clonotype: One end of the junction is discordant with germline, which a read error may explain. The chain links TRBV4-3 to TRBJ1-5, with D possibly matching TRBD1 (6 bases). Looked up from germline, CDR1 is LGHNA and CDR2 is YSLEER. The CDR3 totals 15 residues. The DNA for the CDR3 is TGCGCCAGCATCCAAGGACAGAAACGCAATCAGCCCCAGCATTTT. Protein sequence: CASIQGQKRNQPQHF.

The table lists this clonotype with many counts. The chain employs TRBV12-3 or TRBV12-4 and TRBJ1-2, with TRBD1 matching over 7 bases. V shed 6 bases and J 3 bases; nucleotides not matched to a gene: 7. CDR3 size: 14 residues. CDR3 in amino acids: CASRETGLDYGYTF. The CDR3 DNA is TGTGCCAGCAGGGAGACAGGGCTTGACTATGGCTACACCTTC.

The rearrangement uses TRBV9 and TRBJ1-6; 7 bases fit TRBD1. Trimming cost V 1 base and J 0 bases; bases outside gene matches: 7. The CDR3 is made up of 18 amino acids. The V gene's germline CDR1 is SGDLS and CDR2 YYNGEE. CDR3 region: CASSVNPGGSSYNSPLHF. CDR3 DNA sequence: TGTGCCAGCAGCGTAAACCCAGGGGGGAGCTCCTATAATTCACCCCTCCACTTT.

This clonotype was seen repeatedly, ten times or more. V usage is TRBV20-1 and J usage is TRBJ1-1; D is perhaps TRBD1 (6 bases). Trimming pared 0 bases from V and 3 bases from J, leaving 17 bases between. Germline V gene data show CDR1 as DFQATT and CDR2 as SNEGSKA (reference sequence). The CDR3 length is 16 residues. The CDR3 sequence is CSAREVRLGADTEAFF. CDR3 in DNA: TGCAGTGCTAGAGAGGTCCGTTTGGGGGCGGACACTGAAGCTTTCTTT.

This clonotype was observed a handful of times. The V call is TRBV5-1, the J call TRBJ1-2; unclear D gene. This CDR3 is 15 amino acids long. Germline CDR1 SGHRS, CDR2 YFSETQ. V lost 1 base and J 0 bases, leaving 10 bases between the germline ends. The CDR3 nucleotides are TGCGCCAGCAGCTTGACGCATGGGGCTAACTATGGCTACACCTTC. It is translated as CASSLTHGANYGYTF.

This clonotype was recorded at least ten times. V is TRBV2 and J is TRBJ1-2; no clear D gene. V dropped 3 bases and J dropped 4 bases, with 9 bases sitting between them. The germline CDR1 and CDR2 sequences are SNHLY and FYNNEI. The CDR3 is 13 amino acids. The CDR3 sequence is CASSDRSLYGYTF. CDR3 coding DNA: TGTGCCAGCAGTGATCGGAGCCTCTATGGCTACACCTTC.

On this clonotype: The junction differs from germline at one of its ends, possibly a read error. The V call is TRBV6-1, the J call TRBJ1-6; 7 bases line up with TRBD1. Germline CDR1 is MNHNS and CDR2 is SASEGT. CDR3 length: 16 residues. The CDR3 DNA reads as TGTGCCAGCGCTCGGCAGGGGGACAATCTCGATTCACACCTCCACTTT. It specifies CASARQGDNLDSHLHF.

This clonotype has ten or more counts. The V and J genes are TRBV5-1 and TRBJ2-7; tentative D call: TRBD2 (6 bases). The V gene lost 3 bases and the J gene lost 3 bases, with 19 bases spanning the gap. The CDR3 totals 16 residues. Germline loops: CDR1 SGHRS, CDR2 YFSETQ. In nucleotides, the CDR3 is TGCGCCAGCAGCTGGAGAAATTGGACGGGAGTCTACGAGCAGTACTTC. Translated, it gives CASSWRNWTGVYEQYF. Variable domain in full (rest from reference TRBV5-1 and TRBJ2-7): KAGVTQTPRYLIKTRGQQVTLSCSPISGHRSVSWYQQTPGQGLQFLFEYFSETQRNKGNFPGRFSGRQFSNSRSEMNVSTLELGDSALYLCASSWRNWTGVYEQYFGPGTRLTVT.

This clonotype was counted at least ten times. The chain uses TRBV5-1 and TRBJ1-3; maybe TRBD1 (5 bases). Looked up from germline, CDR1 is SGHRS and CDR2 is YFSETQ. The V end was cut by 1 base, the J end by 0 bases, with 14 bases between. The CDR3 length is 17 residues. DNA for the CDR3: TGCGCCAGCAGCTTGACTGGGGACTCATACTCTGGAAACACCATATATTTT. Translating it yields CASSLTGDSYSGNTIYF.

This clonotype was recorded many times. This chain joins TRBV28 and TRBJ2-7; no clear D gene. Between the trimmed V and J ends, which lost 6 bases and 8 bases, there was a span of 2 bases. Germline V gene data show CDR1 as MDHEN and CDR2 as SYDVKM. This CDR3 is 8 amino acids long. CDR3 loop: CASRQQYF. CDR3 DNA: TGTGCCAGCAGACAGCAGTACTTC.

Note on this clonotype: A much larger clonotype is one base distant, so this may be a read error. The V gene is TRBV7-9, the J gene TRBJ1-1; D is undetermined. Germline V lookup: CDR1 SEHNR, CDR2 FQNEAQ (reference sequence). Trimming removed 5 bases from V and 1 base from J, with 8 bases in between. The CDR3 loop spans 13 amino acids. The CDR3 bases are TGTGCCAGCAGCGGGATGGGGAACACTGAAGCTTTCTTT. Its translation: CASSGMGNTEAFF. Full variable domain (rest looked up from reference TRBV7-9 and TRBJ1-1): DTGVSQNPRHKITKRGQNVTFRCDPISEHNRLYWYRQTLGQGPEFLTYFQNEAQLEKSRLLSDRFSAERPKGSFSTLEIQRTEQGDSAMYLCASSGMGNTEAFFGQGTRLTVV.

This clonotype was recorded at least ten times. Here the CDR3 reads CASRFRDRSNQPQHF. The CDR3 DNA follows: TGTGCCAGCAGATTCCGGGACAGGAGCAATCAGCCCCAGCATTTT. This chain connects TRBV28 to TRBJ1-5; TRBD1 matches at 8 bases. Germline CDR1 and CDR2: MDHEN and SYDVKM. CDR3 length equals 15 residues. V trimming: 6 bases; J trimming: 1 base; junction bases outside the gene matches: 5.

As concerns this clonotype: This clone may be a read error of a much larger clone one base away. V is TRBV5-6 and J is TRBJ2-7; 10 bases map to TRBD1. J gave up 3 bases and V 4 bases, and 13 bases lay outside the gene matches. Germline values: CDR1 SGHDT, CDR2 YYEEEE. This CDR3 has 17 amino acids. DNA of the CDR3: TGTGCCAGCAGCCCTGGGTTGGGACAGGGGCTGGACTACGAGCAGTACTTC. It translates to CASSPGLGQGLDYEQYF.

This clonotype was picked up a small number of times. V usage is TRBV5-4 and J usage is TRBJ1-5, with no clear D. V was shortened by 0 bases and J by 0 bases, with 10 bases between the two germline ends. CDR3 length equals 16 residues. Germline CDR1 and CDR2: SGHNT and YYREEE (reference sequence). The CDR3 spells CASSLVLGSSNQPQHF. The CDR3 bases are TGTGCCAGCAGCTTGGTGCTGGGGTCTAGCAATCAGCCCCAGCATTTT.

This clonotype showed up just a few times. V and J are TRBV4-1 and TRBJ2-5; tentative D call: TRBD1 (5 bases). Germline CDR1 and CDR2: MGHRA and YSYEKL. V lost 1 base, J lost 1 base, and 7 bases lay in between. The CDR3 runs 14 residues. Here the CDR3 DNA reads TGCGCCAGCAGCCAAGTCCAGGGCCAAGAGACCCAGTACTTC. Amino acids: CASSQVQGQETQYF.